The rows below give T cell receptor beta chains drawn from one sample of a study of blood T cell repertoires in COVID-19. TCRdb keeps only in-frame clones here, not all; method: immunoSEQ multiplex PCR. Among 300,000 to 400,000 clones, 89% were seen once, and the ten largest hold approximately 5%. Sequenced sample: PBMCs or T cells enriched from blood (not recorded which). The receptors stem from a man aged 55 to 69 who had recovered from COVID-19. Both conserved end residues are part of each CDR3. The D gene is left open where the match is weak.

J gene: TRBJ2-5; D gene: TRBD1; V gene: TRBV29-1; CDR3 DNA: TGCAGCGTTGCAGGGGGACAAGAGACCCAGTACTTC; CDR3 protein: CSVAGGQETQYF
J gene: TRBJ2-1; D gene: TRBD2; V gene: TRBV28; CDR3 DNA: TGTGCCAGCAGTCCAGGACAGGAGGGACTAGCGGTGTACAATGAGCAGTTCTTC; CDR3 protein: CASSPGQEGLAVYNEQFF
J gene: TRBJ1-1; D gene: TRBD1; V gene: TRBV9; CDR3 DNA: TGTGCCAGCAGCGCCCGGGACAGGGTTGACGGTGAAGCTTTCTTT; CDR3 protein: CASSARDRVDGEAFF
J gene: TRBJ2-5; D gene: .; V gene: TRBV7-2; CDR3 DNA: TGTGCCAGCAGCGCCGCCGGACAGCAAGAGACCCAGTACTTC; CDR3 protein: CASSAAGQQETQYF
J gene: TRBJ1-1; D gene: .; V gene: TRBV12-1; CDR3 DNA: TGTGCCAGCAGCATTCGGACAGCCTTGAACACTGAAGCTTTCTTT; CDR3 protein: CASSIRTALNTEAFF
J gene: TRBJ2-7; D gene: TRBD1; V gene: TRBV11-2; CDR3 DNA: TGTGCCAGCAGCTTAGGAAATGTACAGGGGGCTGAGGAGCAGTACTTC; CDR3 protein: CASSLGNVQGAEEQYF
J gene: TRBJ1-4; D gene: .; V gene: TRBV7-2; CDR3 DNA: TGTGCCAGCAGCTTATTGGGGCCGCAGTCTAATGAAAAACTGTTTTTT; CDR3 protein: CASSLLGPQSNEKLFF
J gene: TRBJ2-5; D gene: .; V gene: TRBV6-5; CDR3 DNA: TGTGCCAGCAGTCGACTAGTAGGGGCTGAGACCCAGTACTTC; CDR3 protein: CASSRLVGAETQYF
J gene: TRBJ1-1; D gene: .; V gene: TRBV28; CDR3 DNA: TGTGCCAGCAGTTTAAATGGGGCCCCTGAAGCTTTCTTT; CDR3 protein: CASSLNGAPEAFF
J gene: TRBJ1-1; D gene: .; V gene: TRBV30; CDR3 DNA: TGTGCCTGGAGGGGGGGAGGGAACACTGAAGCTTTCTTT; CDR3 protein: CAWRGGGNTEAFF
J gene: TRBJ1-2; D gene: .; V gene: TRBV4-2; CDR3 DNA: TGTGCCAGCAGCCAAGTCGGACAGAACTATGGCTACACCTTC; CDR3 protein: CASSQVGQNYGYTF
J gene: TRBJ1-1; D gene: .; V gene: TRBV7-9; CDR3 DNA: TGTGCCAGCAGCTTAGGTCGGGGGGCGAACACTGAAGCTTTCTTT; CDR3 protein: CASSLGRGANTEAFF
J gene: TRBJ2-7; D gene: .; V gene: TRBV27; CDR3 DNA: TGTGCCAGCAGTTCCCAATTTGGCAGGGTTGACGAGCAGTACTTC; CDR3 protein: CASSSQFGRVDEQYF
J gene: TRBJ1-1; D gene: TRBD1; V gene: TRBV28; CDR3 DNA: TGTGCCAGCAGTTTGCCCGGGACAGTGAACACTGAAGCTTTCTTT; CDR3 protein: CASSLPGTVNTEAFF
J gene: TRBJ2-1; D gene: .; V gene: TRBV12-1; CDR3 DNA: TGTGCCAGCAGCTTTATCGGGCGGGGATTAAGCTCCTACAATGAGCAGTTCTTC; CDR3 protein: CASSFIGRGLSSYNEQFF
J gene: TRBJ2-1; D gene: TRBD2; V gene: TRBV24-1; CDR3 DNA: TGTGCCACCAGTGATCCGAGGACTAGCGGTAGTGAGCAGTTCTTC; CDR3 protein: CATSDPRTSGSEQFF
J gene: TRBJ1-2; D gene: .; V gene: TRBV11-3; CDR3 DNA: TGTGCCAGCAGCCCAGGAGGGCATGGCTACACCTTC; CDR3 protein: CASSPGGHGYTF
J gene: TRBJ2-3; D gene: TRBD2; V gene: TRBV30; CDR3 DNA: TGTGCCTGGACCGTGACTAGCGGATACGGAGATACGCAGTATTTT; CDR3 protein: CAWTVTSGYGDTQYF
J gene: TRBJ2-7; D gene: .; V gene: TRBV18; CDR3 DNA: TGTGCCAGCTCACGGGACAAGGGCCCGTACGAGCAGTACTTC; CDR3 protein: CASSRDKGPYEQYF
J gene: TRBJ2-2; D gene: .; V gene: TRBV19; CDR3 DNA: TGTGCCAGTAGTAAAGCTTCCGGGGAGCTGTTTTTT; CDR3 protein: CASSKASGELFF
J gene: TRBJ2-3; D gene: .; V gene: TRBV5-1; CDR3 DNA: TGCGCCAGCAGCGAAGACAGGAACACAGATACGCAGTATTTT; CDR3 protein: CASSEDRNTDTQYF
J gene: TRBJ1-3; D gene: .; V gene: TRBV6-5; CDR3 DNA: TGTGCCAGCAGTTACTCCTCCGGCTCTGGAAACACCATATATTTT; CDR3 protein: CASSYSSGSGNTIYF
J gene: TRBJ2-1; D gene: TRBD2; V gene: TRBV11-2; CDR3 DNA: TGTGCCAGCAGGCTTACCGGACTAGCGTCCAATGAGCAGTTCTTC; CDR3 protein: CASRLTGLASNEQFF
J gene: TRBJ2-7; D gene: TRBD2; V gene: TRBV5-1; CDR3 DNA: TGCGCCAGCAGCTTGGTTCGGGAGGGCCTATACGAGCAGTACTTC; CDR3 protein: CASSLVREGLYEQYF
J gene: TRBJ1-1; D gene: TRBD1; V gene: TRBV5-5; CDR3 DNA: TGTGCCAGCAGCCGTTACCCGGGACAGATGAACACTGAAGCTTTCTTT; CDR3 protein: CASSRYPGQMNTEAFF
J gene: TRBJ2-2; D gene: .; V gene: TRBV28; CDR3 DNA: TGTGCCAGCAGACAGACCACCGGGGAGCTGTTTTTT; CDR3 protein: CASRQTTGELFF
J gene: TRBJ2-5; D gene: TRBD1; V gene: TRBV5-8; CDR3 DNA: TGTGCCAGCAGCGCCCCAGCGATGGGACAGCTCCAAGAGACCCAGTACTTC; CDR3 protein: CASSAPAMGQLQETQYF
J gene: TRBJ2-7; D gene: TRBD2; V gene: TRBV10-2; CDR3 DNA: TGCGCCAGCATGACGCCGGGACTAACCCCATACGAGCAGTACTTC; CDR3 protein: CASMTPGLTPYEQYF
J gene: TRBJ1-4; D gene: TRBD1; V gene: TRBV11-2; CDR3 DNA: TGTGCCAGCAGCTTCTCAACAGGGGGGATAGTAGGGCTTGAAAAACTGTTTTTT; CDR3 protein: CASSFSTGGIVGLEKLFF
J gene: TRBJ1-5; D gene: .; V gene: TRBV5-8; CDR3 DNA: TGTGCCAGCAGCTCTAAGGGAGGGCAGCCCCAGCATTTT; CDR3 protein: CASSSKGGQPQHF